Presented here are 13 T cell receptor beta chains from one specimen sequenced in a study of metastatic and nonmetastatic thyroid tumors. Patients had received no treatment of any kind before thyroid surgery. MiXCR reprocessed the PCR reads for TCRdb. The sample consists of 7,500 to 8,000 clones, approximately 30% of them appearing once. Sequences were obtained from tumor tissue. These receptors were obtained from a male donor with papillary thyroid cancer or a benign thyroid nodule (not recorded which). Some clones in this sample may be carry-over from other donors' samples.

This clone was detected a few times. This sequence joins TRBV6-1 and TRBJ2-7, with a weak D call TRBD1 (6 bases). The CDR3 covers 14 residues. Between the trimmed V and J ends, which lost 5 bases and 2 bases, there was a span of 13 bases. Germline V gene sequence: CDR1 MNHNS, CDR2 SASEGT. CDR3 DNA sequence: TGTGCCAGCAGTAAAAACCGGGACACCTACGAGCAGTACTTC. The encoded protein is CASSKNRDTYEQYF.

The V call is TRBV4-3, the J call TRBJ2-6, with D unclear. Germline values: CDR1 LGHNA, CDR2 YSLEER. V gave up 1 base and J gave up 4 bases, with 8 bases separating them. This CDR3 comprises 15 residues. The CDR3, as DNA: TGCGCCAGCAGCCAAGGTTTAAGGGGGGCCAACGTCCTGACTTTC. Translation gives CASSQGLRGANVLTF.

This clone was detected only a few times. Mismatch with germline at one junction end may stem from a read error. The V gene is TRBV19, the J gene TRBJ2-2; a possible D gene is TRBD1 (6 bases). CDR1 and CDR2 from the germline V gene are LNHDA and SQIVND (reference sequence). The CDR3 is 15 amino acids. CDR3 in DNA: TGTGACAGTAGTTTTAACAGGGCGAACACCGGGGAGCTGTTTTTT. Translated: CDSSFNRANTGELFF.

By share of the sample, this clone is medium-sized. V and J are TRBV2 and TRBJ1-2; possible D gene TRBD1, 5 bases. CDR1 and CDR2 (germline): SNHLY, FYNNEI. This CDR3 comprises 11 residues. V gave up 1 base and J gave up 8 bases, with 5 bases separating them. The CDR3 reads CASSEGGGYTF. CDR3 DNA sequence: TGTGCCAGCAGTGAAGGGGGCGGCTACACCTTC.

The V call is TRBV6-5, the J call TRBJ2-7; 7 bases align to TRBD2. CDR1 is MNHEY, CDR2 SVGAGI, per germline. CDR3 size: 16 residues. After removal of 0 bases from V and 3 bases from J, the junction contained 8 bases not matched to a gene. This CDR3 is CASSYSSAAGDYEQYF. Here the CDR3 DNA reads TGTGCCAGCAGTTACTCGTCTGCGGCGGGAGACTACGAGCAGTACTTC.

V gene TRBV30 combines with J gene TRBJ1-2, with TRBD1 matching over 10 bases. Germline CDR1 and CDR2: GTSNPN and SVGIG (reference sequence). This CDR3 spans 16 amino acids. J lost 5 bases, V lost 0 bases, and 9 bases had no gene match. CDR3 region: CAWSVTRTGGGYGYTF. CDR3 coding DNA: TGTGCCTGGAGTGTCACCAGGACAGGGGGAGGATATGGCTACACCTTC. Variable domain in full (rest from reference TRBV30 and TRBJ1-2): SQTIHQWPATLVQPVGSPLSLECTVEGTSNPNLYWYRQAAGRGLQLLFYSVGIGQISSEVPQNLSASRPQDRQFILSSKKLLLSDSGFYLCAWSVTRTGGGYGYTFGSGTRLTVV.

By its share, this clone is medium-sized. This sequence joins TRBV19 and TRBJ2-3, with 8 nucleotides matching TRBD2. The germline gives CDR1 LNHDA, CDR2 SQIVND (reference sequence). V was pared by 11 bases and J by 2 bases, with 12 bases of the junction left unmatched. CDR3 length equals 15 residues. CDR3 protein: CAVALADLITDTQYF. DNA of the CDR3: TGTGCCGTGGCACTAGCGGATCTAATCACAGATACGCAGTATTTT.

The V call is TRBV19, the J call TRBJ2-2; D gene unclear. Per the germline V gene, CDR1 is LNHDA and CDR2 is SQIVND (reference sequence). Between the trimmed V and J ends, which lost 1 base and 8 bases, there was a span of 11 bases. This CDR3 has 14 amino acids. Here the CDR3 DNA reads TGTGCCAGTAGTATAGGAAGGGTAGGAGGGGAGCTGTTTTTT. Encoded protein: CASSIGRVGGELFF.

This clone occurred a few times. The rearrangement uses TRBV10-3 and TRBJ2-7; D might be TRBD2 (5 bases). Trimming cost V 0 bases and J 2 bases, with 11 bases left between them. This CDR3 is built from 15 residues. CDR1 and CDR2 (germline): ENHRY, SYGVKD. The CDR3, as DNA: TGTGCCATCAGTGAGTCTGGACTGGAAACCTACGAGCAGTACTTC. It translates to CAISESGLETYEQYF.

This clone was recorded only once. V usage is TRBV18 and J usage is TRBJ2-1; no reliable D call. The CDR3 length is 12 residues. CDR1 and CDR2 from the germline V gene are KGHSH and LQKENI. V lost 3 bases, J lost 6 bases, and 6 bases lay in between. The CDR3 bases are TGTGCCAGCTCACCCAGTACCAATGAGCAGTTCTTC. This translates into CASSPSTNEQFF.

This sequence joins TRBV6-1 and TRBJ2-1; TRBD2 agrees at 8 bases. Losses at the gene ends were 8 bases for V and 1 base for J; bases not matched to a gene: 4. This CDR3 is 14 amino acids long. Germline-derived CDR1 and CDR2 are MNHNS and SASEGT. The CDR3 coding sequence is TGTGCCAGCGCCCAGCGGGAGTCCTACAATGAGCAGTTCTTC. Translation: CASAQRESYNEQFF.

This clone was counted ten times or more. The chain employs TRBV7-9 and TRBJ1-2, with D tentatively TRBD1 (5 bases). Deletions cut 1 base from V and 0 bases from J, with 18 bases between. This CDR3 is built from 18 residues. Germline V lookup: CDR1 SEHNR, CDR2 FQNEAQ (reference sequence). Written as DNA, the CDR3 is TGTGCCAGCAGCTTAGATGAGGGACGGAGATTAGCTAACTATGGCTACACCTTC. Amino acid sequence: CASSLDEGRRLANYGYTF.

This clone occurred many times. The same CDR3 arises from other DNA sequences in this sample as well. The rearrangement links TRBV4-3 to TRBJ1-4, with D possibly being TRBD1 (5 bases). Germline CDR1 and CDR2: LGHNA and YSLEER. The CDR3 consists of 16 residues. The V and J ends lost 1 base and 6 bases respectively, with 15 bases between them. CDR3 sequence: CASSQGVGTGDEKLFF. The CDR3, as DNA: TGCGCCAGCAGCCAAGGCGTCGGGACGGGGGATGAAAAACTGTTTTTT.